This TCR beta chain emerged from a study of identical twins (dated by TCRdb to about 2016). Broadly, across the study: The study deep-sequenced TCR alpha and beta repertoires from monozygotic twins, unrelated adults of various ages and cord blood to test whether fetal clonotypes persist. Replicate twin experiments were performed at different times using different library preparation protocols to rule out contamination. Results and caveats for the whole study, not just this receptor: Conclusions relied on cross-sectional statistical analysis, since the same donors could not be followed over many years. In monozygotic twins, recombination models systematically underestimated out-of-frame TCR alpha sharing, but the models matched the sharing seen between unrelated individuals. Fewer insertions were carried by abundant cord blood beta clonotypes; a weaker similar trend was observed in young adult naive repertoires, while no such trend was observed in memory repertoires. Compared with coincidental sharing between unrelated individuals, an excess of low generation-probability sequences was observed among out-of-frame TCR alpha sequences shared between twins. In beta out-of-frame sequences, excess twin sharing was weaker, because having fewer shared sequences lowered the signal-to-noise ratio. Invariant T cells such as MAIT and iNKT could partly confound zero-insertion analyses, although diverse VJ usage argued against such confounding for most clonotypes.

Library prep was done by 5' RACE. The sample was run on an Illumina HiSeq 2000. A universal primer binding site was added through template switching, and the final cDNA carried a unique molecular identifier so that TCR cDNA molecules could be counted accurately. Specific primers in the conserved constant-segment region were used to synthesize first-strand cDNA for the TCR alpha and beta chains. To control for contamination, each cDNA library was double barcoded with a SMART-Mk sample barcode plus Illumina barcodes. TruSeq adapter sequences and Illumina sample barcodes were added in two successive PCR steps. TCR alpha and beta cDNA libraries were sequenced on the Illumina HiSeq platform with custom primers. On the authors' methods: MiGEC was used to process raw reads and extract unique molecular identifiers, and MiXCR was used to find CDR3 positions. Recombination models were inferred per individual with the repgenHMM and IGoR tools using an EM algorithm. The analysis of shared clonotypes was done with the tcR package in R, with sharing normalized by the product of cloneset sizes. To study raw recombination without the effects of thymic and clonal selection, out-of-frame nonproductive sequences were analyzed. Through fastp at Q25 and MiXCR, TCRdb rebuilt clones from the public reads, retaining in-frame beta chains. Duplicate CDR3 protein sequences are folded into a single record with the most common DNA and genes. The V and J calls and clone size come from TCRdb's table, not from the authors' own analysis. This sample has hundreds of thousands of distinct CDR3 sequences in its table, and 6% to 8.5% of those were observed once. Around 5% of the sample comes from the top ten.

V drops 10 bases and J drops 2 bases, leaving 18 bases in between. Looking up the germline V gene yields CDR1 MDHEN and CDR2 SYDVKM. From its cysteine to its phenylalanine, the CDR3 spans 14 amino acids. The CDR3 DNA has 42 bases and is translated from base 1. Every donor in the study was a healthy Caucasian. Three pairs of female monozygotic twins, all aged roughly 18 to 29 years, were included in the twin cohort. CD4+ and CD8+ T cell populations were isolated with positive isolation kits from Invitrogen. This clonotype was seen at least ten times. The antigen it binds to is not known. No base-level quality is on record; no much larger clone is a single base apart. This same sample was also part of a study on yellow fever vaccine responses in identical twins. Drawing on the second study: According to the authors, in identical twins the way T cells responded to vaccination appeared partly convergent and partly personalized. The study precisely tracked vaccine-responding T cell clones in identical twins.

The sequence is built from TRBV28 and TRBJ2-7; the D gene is tentatively TRBD1 or TRBD2, each matching 6 bases. The sequence derives from a woman younger than 35 in good health. The source material was CD8+ T cells sorted from blood. The DNA reads TGTGCCACCGGTCGGGGGACAACACCCTACGAGCAGTACTTC. It translates to CATGRGTTPYEQYF.